This T cell receptor (beta chain) came from a study of CDR3 diversity in severe acne. TCRdb called the PCR reads again in MiXCR, with one record for every CDR3 protein. Of 89,000 or so distinct CDR3 sequences in the sample, about 52% were seen once. Trimming at V came to 2 bases and at J to 8 bases, leaving 9 bases not matched to a gene. Germline CDR1 reads SEHNR; CDR2 reads FQNEAQ (reference sequence). The CDR3 is 16 residues long. The receptor comes from a male donor in good health, serving as a control. J is TRBJ1-3 and V is TRBV7-9; 10 bases line up with TRBD1. Material: blood. The CDR3 region is CASSLNPGTGVDTIYF. The CDR3 DNA follows: TGTGCCAGCAGCTTAAATCCCGGGACAGGGGTAGACACCATATATTTT.